This T cell receptor beta chain was retrieved from a study of blood T cell repertoires in COVID-19. Assay used: immunoSEQ multiplex PCR; TCRdb lists only in-frame clones, some missing. The data contain about 170,000 clones, over 80% of them singletons. The TCR sequence derives from a woman in her 50s with acute or convalescent COVID-19. Sequencing was carried out using peripheral blood.

In nucleotides, the CDR3 is TGTGCCAGCAGTTCCCAAAGTCGGGGCTACACCTTC. Its protein is CASSSQSRGYTF. This rearrangement joins TRBV6-5 to TRBJ1-2; D ambiguous. The CDR3 covers 12 residues. Per germline, CDR1 MNHEY and CDR2 SVGAGI. Trimming shortened V by 4 bases and J by 8 bases, and 11 bases separated the two germline ends.